These T cell receptor beta chains were read from a single sample in a study of blood T cells in healthy people across ages. TCRdb re-called the 5' RACE reads with MiXCR, one entry per CDR3 protein. The sample yields over 1,200,000 distinct CDR3 sequences, roughly 59% seen once. Input material: blood. The origin of the receptors is a man between 18 and 35 years old in good health. Both conserved end residues are part of each CDR3.

j_call: TRBJ2-3
v_call: TRBV28
cdr3_aa: CASSSQGGTDTQYF

j_call: TRBJ2-1
v_call: TRBV6-1
cdr3_aa: CASSETGDYNEQFF

j_call: TRBJ2-3
v_call: TRBV29-1
cdr3_aa: CSVETSGTDTQYF

j_call: TRBJ2-3
v_call: TRBV20-1
cdr3_aa: CSAPKGRTGGTDTQYF

j_call: TRBJ2-7
v_call: TRBV4-2
cdr3_aa: CASSLLGDSEQYF

j_call: TRBJ2-1
v_call: TRBV11-1
cdr3_aa: CASSSVGGRGSYNEQFF

j_call: TRBJ2-5
v_call: TRBV12-3/TRBV12-4
cdr3_aa: CASSKRTGAQETQYF

j_call: TRBJ2-3
v_call: TRBV6-5
cdr3_aa: CASSPLAGGRDTQYF

j_call: TRBJ2-3
v_call: TRBV24-1
cdr3_aa: CATGGSPQGTDTQYF

j_call: TRBJ1-2
v_call: TRBV9
cdr3_aa: CASSVALEPQVNYGYTF

j_call: TRBJ2-5
v_call: TRBV6-2/TRBV6-3
cdr3_aa: CASSPLAGGPGVETQYF

j_call: TRBJ2-2
v_call: TRBV5-5
cdr3_aa: CASSLGDGITGELFF

j_call: TRBJ2-1
v_call: TRBV6-2/TRBV6-3
cdr3_aa: CASSYSAGGPDEQFF

j_call: TRBJ2-1
v_call: TRBV4-1
cdr3_aa: CASSQEGQKGSEQFF

j_call: TRBJ2-2
v_call: TRBV20-1
cdr3_aa: CSAREGGNTGELFF

j_call: TRBJ2-1
v_call: TRBV6-5
cdr3_aa: CASNHRSGGSDEQFF

j_call: TRBJ1-4
v_call: TRBV12-3/TRBV12-4
cdr3_aa: CASSLRGEKLFF

j_call: TRBJ2-3
v_call: TRBV7-2
cdr3_aa: CASSPGWGDTQYF

j_call: TRBJ1-4
v_call: TRBV25-1
cdr3_aa: CASSEPGQGGMVLFF

j_call: TRBJ2-2
v_call: TRBV29-1
cdr3_aa: CSVVGVTGELFF

j_call: TRBJ2-7
v_call: TRBV20-1
cdr3_aa: CSARTGEYSYEQYF

j_call: TRBJ1-1
v_call: TRBV3-1
cdr3_aa: CASSYRLGDTEAFF

j_call: TRBJ1-4
v_call: TRBV12-5
cdr3_aa: CASGLVKQGADEKLFF

j_call: TRBJ1-2
v_call: TRBV7-6
cdr3_aa: CASSLRTHGYGYTF

j_call: TRBJ2-3
v_call: TRBV15
cdr3_aa: CATSRSDRSRSDTQYF